The entry below describes one T cell receptor (beta chain). This entry is derived from a study of blood T cell repertoires in COVID-19. Study overall: Material from acute and convalescent COVID-19 was sourced from the United States, Italy and Spain.

In germline, CDR1 is DFQATT, CDR2 SNEGSKA (reference sequence). CDR3 length equals 15 residues. With 3 bases removed from V and 2 bases from J, the gap between germline ends came to 13 bases. Original methodology: By means of reference gene primer amplification, nucleated cell counts were estimated. Profiled with immunoSEQ multiplex PCR; TCRdb holds only in-frame clones, not every one. V and J calls and clone size are those listed in that table; D and trimming were worked out from the DNA. The table has around 170,000 clones, roughly 84% seen once; the top ten hold roughly 7%. The chain uses TRBV20-1 and TRBJ2-2, with D maybe TRBD1 (6 bases). The sequence came from a man aged 50-59 years with active or convalescent COVID-19. Sequenced input: peripheral blood. CDR3 protein: CSASSGTPNTGELFF. The CDR3, as DNA: TGCAGTGCTAGTTCCGGGACACCTAACACCGGGGAGCTGTTTTTT.